A selection of T cell receptor beta chains follows, all from one sample in a study of a mutant IDH1 vaccine in newly diagnosed glioma. Method: immunoSEQ multiplex PCR; TCRdb's copy keeps in-frame clones and lacks some. The table records some 44,000 clones, approximately 80% of them present only once. No antigen is known for these receptors. Specimen: PBMCs, collected from a glioma patient whose treatment included an IDH1 peptide vaccine. Every receptor here comes from a woman aged 45 to 65 with glioma. The CDR3 runs from the conserved cysteine through the conserved F or W. Each record gives: J gene, V gene, CDR3 length, CDR3 protein.

TRBJ2-7 | TRBV4-3 | 16 | CASSQNIAGVNYEQYF
TRBJ2-3 | TRBV18 | 15 | CASSPYRGAEYTQYF
TRBJ1-2 | TRBV7-9 | 13 | CASSLGANYGYTF
TRBJ1-1 | TRBV6-6 | 14 | CASSYSGIDTEAFF
TRBJ1-6 | TRBV5-1 | 14 | CASGKTGINSPLHF
TRBJ1-6 | TRBV14 | 16 | CASKADGGSYNSPLHF
TRBJ2-3 | TRBV7-9 | 14 | CASSLQGGTDTQYF
TRBJ2-5 | TRBV7-2 | 12 | CASSQSSETQYF
TRBJ1-1 | TRBV5-4 | 15 | CASSRGAGDRTEAFF
TRBJ1-4 | TRBV7-2 | 13 | CASSLRRAEKLFF
TRBJ1-2 | TRBV6-5 | 16 | CASSYVRTGGNYGYTF
TRBJ2-1 | TRBV6-1 | 13 | CASTASSYNEQFF
TRBJ2-3 | TRBV7-9 | 15 | CASSLMFGKGDTQYF
TRBJ2-7 | TRBV5-1 | 15 | CASSLGTGEVYEQYF
TRBJ1-2 | TRBV6-1 | 13 | CASSSSGNYGYTF
TRBJ1-1 | TRBV25-1 | 12 | CASSVTGGRTFF
TRBJ1-1 | TRBV19 | 15 | CASSRYSDEGTEAFF
TRBJ2-7 | TRBV7-2 | 14 | CASSLGQGAYEQYF
TRBJ1-4 | TRBV5-5 | 15 | CASSLLDWGNEKLFF
TRBJ1-3 | TRBV18 | 16 | CASSPEQISSGNTIYF
TRBJ1-1 | TRBV7-9 | 15 | CASSFQGVGVTEAFF
TRBJ1-2 | TRBV7-3 | 15 | CASSPTLGGFYGYTF
TRBJ1-3 | TRBV30 | 16 | CAWRASGGGYGNTIYF
TRBJ2-7 | TRBV9 | 15 | CASTKNSGEAAEQYF
TRBJ1-5 | TRBV7-2 | 12 | CASSDSNQPQHF
TRBJ2-1 | TRBV9 | 18 | CASSVVGAGSGTYNEQFF
TRBJ1-5 | TRBV19 | 15 | CASSYGGKGNQPQHF
TRBJ2-7 | TRBV18 | 14 | CASSPGTGDYEQYF
TRBJ2-1 | TRBV7-2 | 15 | CASSSDLMRTDEQFF
TRBJ1-1 | TRBV19 | 16 | CASSIDLGSVATEAFF
TRBJ2-5 | TRBV19 | 14 | CASSPSGGWETQYF
TRBJ2-2 | TRBV9 | 15 | CASSVDGRATGELFF
TRBJ2-5 | TRBV29-1 | 12 | CSHRGAGETQYF
TRBJ1-1 | TRBV18 | 14 | CASSPGGTNTEAFF
TRBJ2-7 | TRBV5-1 | 13 | CASPPEVCYEQYF
TRBJ1-3 | TRBV30 | 15 | CAWSRDSFSGNTIYF
TRBJ1-2 | TRBV5-1 | 19 | CASSLGGGTLTALNYGYTF
TRBJ1-1 | TRBV29-1 | 13 | CSVVRGVNTEAFF
TRBJ2-5 | TRBV7-9 | 15 | CASSLARTGGETQYF
TRBJ1-2 | TRBV2 | 12 | CATLLGTSGYTF
TRBJ1-2 | TRBV20-1 | 11 | CSARSDYGYTF
TRBJ2-3 | TRBV4-1 | 11 | CASYSEATQYF
TRBJ1-2 | TRBV5-6 | 14 | CASSSGQGQAGDTF
TRBJ2-5 | TRBV5-1 | 14 | CASSLQGHQETQYF
TRBJ1-5 | TRBV19 | 15 | CASRKTDPSNQPQHF
TRBJ2-5 | TRBV2 | 14 | CASRGPTSGETQYF
TRBJ1-5 | TRBV2 | 12 | CASRGSNQPQHF
TRBJ2-7 | TRBV5-4 | 14 | CASSFQLASGEQYF
TRBJ1-1 | TRBV5-1 | 16 | CASSFGQANMNTEAFF
TRBJ1-4 | TRBV11-2 | 14 | CASSLGRTGEELFF
TRBJ2-1 | TRBV19 | 15 | CASSPRDLTSNEQFF
TRBJ1-2 | TRBV9 | 14 | CASSVAGTGYGYTF
TRBJ1-1 | TRBV5-1 | 13 | CASSLWVDTEAFF
TRBJ2-7 | TRBV5-1 | 14 | CASKFGDRGYEQYF
TRBJ2-1 | TRBV7-2 | 15 | CASSSTGTGKNEQFF